This TCR beta chain was sequenced for a study of cytomegalovirus exposure and HLA in healthy donors. The overall study: Unique TCRs numbering 75 million to 95 million, obtained from HLA-typed donors, made up an early data release.

This clone is a singleton in its sample. The antigen remains undetermined. Overall study results and limits: Excluded were some V segments that proved indistinguishable, including TRBV6-2 and TRBV6-3.

PCR involved 60 Vbeta and 13 Jbeta primers. Measured with immunoSEQ multiplex PCR; TCRdb has only the in-frame clones, and not every one. In the table there are about 130,000 clones, about 81% of which are singletons. Each donor was healthy, and each was a bone marrow donor. The CDR3 extends over 18 amino acids. Trimming took off 0 bases at V and 2 bases at J, with 17 bases between the two ends. The germline V gene has CDR1 LGHNT and CDR2 FRNRAP. The clonotype originates from a woman aged 40-49 years in good health and CMV-seropositive. Sequencing was done on a sample of PBMCs. The chain links TRBV12-5 to TRBJ1-5; TRBD1 is a possible D gene (6 bases). The CDR3 DNA reads TGTGCTAGTGGTTTGGTATCCTACAGGGCCGGGGGCAATCAGCCCCAGCATTTT. Amino acid sequence: CASGLVSYRAGGNQPQHF.